What follows is one T cell receptor (beta chain) and its context. This clone was detected once. This clone's antigen is unknown. No base-level quality is on record; no much larger clone is a single base apart. Libraries came from the immunoSEQ multiplex PCR assay. A mixture of 60 forward primers for TCR Vbeta segments and 13 reverse primers for TCR Jbeta segments was used in the multiplex PCR. The CDR3 region of rearranged TCR beta genes was amplified from genomic DNA by a multiplex PCR assay. Amplified TCR beta libraries were sequenced as 87-base-pair reads on the Illumina HiSeq System. In the source study's methods: A later analysis counted approximately 74 million unique TCR beta chains across the 690 or so repertoires, and around 12 million of these chains were shared by at least two donors. A nearest-neighbor algorithm error-corrected the raw reads and collapsed the reads into unique sequences, merging closely related sequences to remove PCR and sequencing errors. V, D and J gene segments were assigned by aligning CDR3 sequences to IMGT reference sequences. For a sequence to be retained, a match of at least six nucleotides was required to both a V gene segment and a J gene segment. Rearrangements were called productive when the CDR3 lacked stop codons and stayed in frame with V and J; all others were non-productive. Following IMGT convention, CDR3 was defined as the stretch from the second conserved V-encoded cysteine up to the conserved J-encoded phenylalanine. In an earlier analysis of more than 550 of the donors, sequences lacking an unambiguous match to a single V gene segment were excluded. In an earlier analysis of 587 of the donors, a V segment was called functional when productive rearrangements were above 56.7%, and segregating when the standard deviation between donors exceeded 5%. To diagnose cytomegalovirus status from the catalog of TCR beta chain sequences, a statistical classification framework was built. In a later analysis, TCR nucleotide sequences were compared against IMGT/GENE-DB human TR gene sequences so that V and J genes could be assigned. In a later analysis, CDR3 sequences and most-parsimonious VDJ recombination scenarios were assigned using the TCRdist pipeline. In a later analysis, each TCR beta chain was defined by its CDR3 amino acid sequence together with its V-gene family, and reads lacking a unique V-gene family were excluded. To address suspected cross-contamination and a sequencing artifact, a later analysis removed around 600 highly shared, low-generation-probability nucleotide sequences. For each public chain, a later analysis derived a clonal expansion index from normalized ranks of inferred template counts within each repertoire. A later analysis computed generation probabilities with a VDJ recombination model fitted to out-of-frame rearrangements, and checked the results against IGoR. In a later analysis, TCR-TCR, TCR-HLA and TCR-CMV co-occurrence was scored with hypergeometric tests, and a repertoire-size bias correction was applied to TCR pairs. False discovery rates were estimated in a later analysis by permuting HLA or CMV assignments 20 times. In a later analysis, co-occurring TCRs were grouped using DBSCAN, with TCRdist sequence similarity added in when clustering inside HLA-allele-positive subsets. Repertoires with fewer than 30,000 or more than 120,000 public chains were left out of co-occurrence clustering, as were a few repertoires with anomalous nucleotide sharing. Here the immuneACCESS table is served through TCRdb, limited to in-frame sequences with V and J called. Missing clones are a known gap in these copies; in checked studies unresolved V genes cover under half, and the rest lacks a known reason. V, J and clone size derive from that table, while D and trimming were established from the DNA sequence. Across this sample there are 100,000 to 150,000 clones, with around three quarters seen only once. Around 4.9% of the sample belongs to the ten largest clones.

The cohort was made up of approximately 670 healthy bone marrow donors. Cohort members were all nominally healthy when sampled, although unrecorded immune exposures were likely present. The donor was CMV seropositive and belonged to the group of 250 to 350 seropositive cohort members. Every donor gave a peripheral blood sample, and the peripheral blood mononuclear cells from that sample were used for TCR beta sequencing. The Qiagen DNeasy Blood Extraction Kit was used to extract genomic DNA from the blood cell samples. The entry originates in a study of cytomegalovirus exposure and HLA in healthy donors (dated by TCRdb to 2017 to 2019). General notes on the study: According to an earlier analysis of a few hundred of the donors, 200 million or so T cells yielded over 100 million unique TCR beta sequences and approximately 280 Gb of sequence data. Of the approximately 400 genotyped donors, approximately 80% fell in the genetic ancestry cluster associated with self-reported Caucasian donors. Among roughly 400 genotyped donors of the cohort, an average of about 240,000 unique TCR beta nucleotide sequences were sequenced per donor, around 20% of them non-productive. A later genetic analysis used genome-wide SNP genotypes for about 60% of the roughly 670 donors, treating that subset as a discovery cohort. An earlier analysis of some 600 of the donors applied high-throughput TCR beta sequencing to assess whether each TCR beta V gene segment acted as functional or pseudogenic. In a later analysis, previously published TCR beta repertoires from 550 to 700 donors were re-analyzed and high-resolution HLA genotyping was added so that TCR occurrence patterns could be studied. Besides the first cohort of approximately 670 subjects, a separate validation cohort made up of over a hundred different subjects was used. All discovery cohort repertoires had been generated on a single sequencing platform. Class I and class II HLA loci were covered by the typing at four-digit resolution. The T cell repertoires of several hundred subjects were profiled by immunosequencing and related to cytomegalovirus serostatus. Roughly 300 gigabases of sequencing data and 70 million to 95 million unique TCR sequences made up an early release that covered 640 HLA-typed donors. The study aimed to test whether signatures of past pathogen exposure could be identified by cataloging public T cell receptors. The study combined high-throughput TCR immunosequencing, statistical association of individual TCRs with disease status, and machine learning to predict cytomegalovirus infection status. Rather than using new phenotypic data, the later analysis identified candidate immune exposures from TCR beta sequences and from how often those sequences occurred across donors. Typing coverage varied by locus: 629-630 donors for A, B, C, DRB1 and DQB1; approximately 500 for DQA1; approximately 610 for DPA1; 400 to 480 for DPB1. Donor age, sex, ethnicity and CMV serostatus were compiled together with the repertoire data. Roughly five DR-DQ haplotypes were treated as single units for association and clustering because of strong linkage in the cohort. The research as a whole found: Some IMGT-functional V segments, including TRBV6-2 and TRBV6-3, could not be distinguished by the 87-base-pair reads and were therefore excluded. The authors suggested that the approach could potentially be extended to other disease states and immunological phenotypes. Cytomegalovirus status was reported to be diagnosed by the classifier with high specificity and sensitivity in both the original and validation cohorts. In an earlier analysis of approximately 590 of the donors, most TCR beta V segments appeared in productive rearrangements about 87% or about 30% of the time, broadly matching IMGT annotations. Correlated functional status among segregating V segments might be attributable to linkage disequilibrium, but an unknown experimental factor could not be ruled out. In the study, approximately 160 TCR beta chains were listed as associated with cytomegalovirus. In a later analysis, HLA-associated TCR beta chains showed more clonal expansion and lower generation probabilities than non-associated chains that were equally common. A later genetic analysis reported fewer N-insertions in productive TCRs among donors in an Asian-associated ancestry cluster than the 666-donor mean. In a later analysis, around 17,000 TCR beta sequences were associated with specific HLA alleles at a false discovery rate of 0.05. HLA typing was unavailable for some donors at each locus, so association tests used only the typed subset. The earlier analysis of 450 to 700 of the donors excluded over 15 rarely observed V segments, including chromosome 9 orphons, because counts were too low. Immune exposure information for the cohort was limited to CMV serostatus. V-gene and J-gene trimming of TCR beta chains was associated with a missense DCLRE1C variant in a later genetic analysis, and the association was replicated in an independent cohort. In a later analysis, the rate of TCR association differed among HLA loci, with DRB1 alleles having the most associated TCRs and HLA-C alleles having the fewest. A group of highly shared sequence variants was considered likely to be a technical artifact of the sequencing pipeline. Three of the identified cytomegalovirus-associated TCR beta chains were confirmed in vitro to be specific for cytomegalovirus antigens. Strong co-occurrence of HLA alleles, especially DR and DQ, made assigning TCR associations to individual alleles difficult. While some public TCRs were present in many individuals, most TCR sequences turned up only very rarely across donors. The presence/absence analyses assumed that sequencing depth was roughly uniform across donors, and that assumption may not be true. A further reported finding was that TCR beta sequences accurately predicted the HLA-A and HLA-B alleles for most subjects in the first cohort. According to a later analysis, most CMV-associated TCR beta chains appeared to be HLA-restricted, and the HLA associations seemed to be driven largely by CMV exposure. A later analysis reported that several top co-occurrence clusters appeared linked to parvovirus B19, influenza, CMV and Epstein-Barr virus. This cohort had only TCR beta chains sequenced, and the lack of alpha or paired-chain data limited which features could be detected.

Looking up the germline V gene yields CDR1 ENHRY and CDR2 SYGVKD. The CDR3 runs 14 residues from the cysteine to the phenylalanine. The entry retains the CDR3 DNA only, 42 bases that are in frame from base 1. V trim: 6 bases; J trim: 0 bases; unmatched bases: 0. This receptor was identified in a man between 45 and 60 years old in good health and CMV-seropositive. The receptor chain draws on TRBV10-3 and TRBJ2-2, with 8 bases in between that match TRBD1. Sequencing input: PBMCs. For the CDR3, the sequence is CAIRDRANTGELFF. The DNA reads TGTGCCATCAGGGACAGGGCGAACACCGGGGAGCTGTTTTTT.